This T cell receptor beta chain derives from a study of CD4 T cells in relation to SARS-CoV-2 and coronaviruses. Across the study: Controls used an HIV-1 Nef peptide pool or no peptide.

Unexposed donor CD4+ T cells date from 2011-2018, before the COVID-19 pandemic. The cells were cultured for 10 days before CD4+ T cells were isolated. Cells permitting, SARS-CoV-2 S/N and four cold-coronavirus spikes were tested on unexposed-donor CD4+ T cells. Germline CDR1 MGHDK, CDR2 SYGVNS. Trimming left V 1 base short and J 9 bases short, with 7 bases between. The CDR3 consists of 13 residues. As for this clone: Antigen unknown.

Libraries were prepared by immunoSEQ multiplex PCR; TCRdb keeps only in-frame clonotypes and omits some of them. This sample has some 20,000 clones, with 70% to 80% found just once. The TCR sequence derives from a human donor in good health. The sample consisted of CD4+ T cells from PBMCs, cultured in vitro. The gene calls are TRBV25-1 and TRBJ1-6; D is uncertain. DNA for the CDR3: TGTGCCAGCAGTGAATTTAAGGGTTCACCCCTCCACTTT. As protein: CASSEFKGSPLHF.